These 27 T cell receptor beta chains were all obtained from the same sample, sequenced in a study of blood T cells in healthy people across ages. Using a J-beta primer mix together with a sample-barcoded 5' primer, a second PCR was run for 7 to 11 cycles. From the 5' RACE reads, TCRdb called clonotypes with MiXCR, one entry per CDR3 protein. The sample gives 750,000 to 850,000 distinct CDR3 sequences, roughly 25% of which show up once; approximately 4% is in the top ten. These data are also associated with another study on T cells of mothers and their children.

The sequencing sample was made of blood. These receptors originate from a boy under 18 in good health.

The table lists this clonotype with a few counts. The chain is built from TRBV6-5 and TRBJ2-7, with TRBD1 matching over 7 bases. This CDR3 is built from 15 residues. V shed 6 bases, J shed 2 bases, and the junction held 10 bases outside the gene matches. The V gene's germline CDR1 is MNHEY and CDR2 SVGAGI. The CDR3, as DNA: TGTGCCAGCAGAACCTTCAGGGGGTCCACCTACGAGCAGTACTTC. Its protein is CASRTFRGSTYEQYF.

The genes are TRBV15 and TRBJ2-1; TRBD1 matches 8 bases. The CDR3 contains 13 residues. Germline loops: CDR1 LNHNV, CDR2 YYDKDF (reference sequence). V was clipped by 5 bases and J by 7 bases; unmatched bases: 4. The CDR3 sequence is CATSGQGVNEQFF. CDR3 bases: TGTGCCACCAGCGGACAGGGAGTGAATGAGCAGTTCTTC.

The chain carries TRBV10-2 and TRBJ1-5; 7 bases map to TRBD1. V lost 7 bases, J lost 3 bases, and 9 bases stayed unmatched. Germline V gene data show CDR1 as WSHSY and CDR2 as SAAADI. The CDR3 contains 15 residues. This CDR3 is CASMEGQVLNQPQHF. CDR3 nucleotide sequence: TGCGCCAGCATGGAAGGACAGGTCCTCAATCAGCCCCAGCATTTT.

The chain is built from TRBV7-2 and TRBJ1-2; 8 bases line up with TRBD1. Germline assignment: CDR1 SGHTA and CDR2 FQGNSA. The J segment lost 6 bases and the V segment lost 6 bases, leaving 9 bases of the junction unmatched. The CDR3 runs to 14 residues. CDR3 residues: CASRYKGQVDGYTF. CDR3 in DNA: TGTGCCAGCAGATATAAGGGACAGGTGGATGGCTACACCTTC.

The chain links TRBV6-2 or TRBV6-3 to TRBJ1-1, with 7 bases that match TRBD1. Germline CDR1 and CDR2: MNHEY and SVGEGT. CDR3 length: 14 residues. The V and J ends lost 4 bases and 4 bases, in that order; junction bases with no gene match: 6. The CDR3 is CASSSPGTATEAFF. As DNA, the CDR3 is TGTGCCAGCAGTTCCCCCGGGACAGCCACTGAAGCTTTCTTT.

The J gene is TRBJ2-5, the V gene TRBV20-1; 9 bases line up with TRBD1. The CDR3 has 15 amino acids. With V trimmed by 0 bases and J by 5 bases, 7 bases remained unmatched. CDR1 DFQATT and CDR2 SNEGSKA come from the germline V gene (reference sequence). CDR3 sequence (DNA): TGCAGTGCTAGAGAGACAGGGGGGCTAAGGGAGACCCAGTACTTC. It specifies CSARETGGLRETQYF.

J is TRBJ1-3 and V is TRBV7-2; no clear D. The CDR3 contains 18 residues. Germline lookup yields CDR1 SGHTA and CDR2 FQGNSA. The V and J ends lost 1 base and 0 bases respectively, with 16 bases between them. The CDR3 coding sequence is TGTGCCAGCAGCTTAGAAGGGTGGGGTCCGAGCTCTGGAAACACCATATATTTT. This encodes CASSLEGWGPSSGNTIYF.

The chain couples TRBV29-1 to TRBJ2-3, with a possible D match to TRBD1 (5 bases). V gave up 6 bases and J gave up 2 bases, with 9 bases separating them. The CDR3 contains 12 residues. Per germline, CDR1 SQVTM and CDR2 ANQGSEA. The CDR3 is CSVLDITDTQYF. CDR3 nucleotides: TGCAGCGTCCTGGACATCACAGATACGCAGTATTTT.

V is TRBV18 and J is TRBJ1-5, with D perhaps TRBD1 (5 bases). Germline V lookup: CDR1 KGHSH, CDR2 LQKENI. The CDR3 loop spans 14 amino acids. Trimming cost V 2 bases and J 6 bases, with 11 bases left between them. The CDR3 DNA is TGTGCCAGCTCACCAGGGGGGACGGTTCAGCCCCAGCATTTT. Its translation is CASSPGGTVQPQHF.

The sample holds a few counts of this clonotype. J is TRBJ1-4 and V is TRBV9; possibly TRBD1 for D (5 bases). Trimming took 6 bases from V and 6 from J, leaving 18 bases between them. This CDR3 spans 15 amino acids. CDR1 is SGDLS, CDR2 YYNGEE, per germline. CDR3 bases: TGTGCCAGCAATGAGGGAGGGACGGTGGATGAAAAACTGTTTTTT. Protein sequence: CASNEGGTVDEKLFF.

CDR3 protein: CASSLSQTMVETQYF. The CDR3 DNA reads as TGTGCCAGCAGTTTATCCCAGACCATGGTGGAGACCCAGTACTTC. J is TRBJ2-5 and V is TRBV28; D unclear. CDR3 length: 15 amino acids. The V end lost 1 base, the J end lost 5 bases, and 14 bases lay between the germline ends. Germline loops: CDR1 MDHEN, CDR2 SYDVKM.

In its sample, this clonotype was seen a few times. This chain uses TRBV12-3 or TRBV12-4 with TRBJ1-2; 7 bases fit TRBD1. J lost 3 bases, V lost 2 bases, and 3 bases had no gene match. This CDR3 contains 14 residues. The CDR3 is CASSLRGTDYGYTF. The CDR3 coding sequence is TGTGCCAGCAGTTTACGTGGGACAGACTATGGCTACACCTTC.

A remark on this clonotype: One end of the junction is discordant with germline, which a read error may explain. This chain links TRBV2 with TRBJ2-5, with a possible D match to TRBD2 (6 bases). The CDR3 is 13 residues long. Germline lookup yields CDR1 SNHLY and CDR2 FYNNEI. The CDR3 DNA reads TGTGCCAGCAGTCGGGAGTTCCAAGAGGCCCAGTACTTC. Translation: CASSREFQEAQYF.

This clonotype occurred a few times. The gene calls are TRBV20-1 and TRBJ2-3, with 8 positions matching TRBD1. This CDR3 spans 15 amino acids. J gave up 5 bases and V 6 bases, and 13 bases lay outside the gene matches. CDR1 is DFQATT, CDR2 SNEGSKA, per germline (reference sequence). CDR3 in DNA: TGCAGTGCGAAAGACAGGGGATCTGCCCAAGATACGCAGTATTTT. Its protein is CSAKDRGSAQDTQYF.

The rearrangement uses TRBV6-5 and TRBJ1-4; 7 nucleotides match TRBD1. Germline assignment: CDR1 MNHEY and CDR2 SVGAGI. This CDR3 is 14 amino acids long. The V and J ends lost 5 bases and 5 bases, in that order; junction bases with no gene match: 5. CDR3 in DNA: TGTGCCAGCAGTGCGGACAGGAGGAATGAAAAACTGTTTTTT. Amino acid sequence: CASSADRRNEKLFF.

This clonotype was seen a few times. The chain combines TRBV3-1 with TRBJ2-1; the D gene is possibly TRBD1 (6 bases). Trimming left V 3 bases short and J 8 bases short, with 11 bases between. CDR1 is LGHDT, CDR2 YNNKEL, per germline (reference sequence). The CDR3 is made up of 13 amino acids. The CDR3 protein is CASSQGAPYEQFF. As DNA, the CDR3 is TGTGCCAGCAGCCAGGGGGCCCCGTATGAGCAGTTCTTC.

The chain links TRBV20-1 to TRBJ2-1; 11 bases agree with TRBD1. With 8 bases clipped from V and 4 bases from J, the junction kept 10 bases outside the gene matches. This CDR3 is 15 amino acids long. The germline V gene has CDR1 DFQATT and CDR2 SNEGSKA (reference sequence). CDR3 region: CSSRVGTGGYNEQFF. CDR3 coding DNA: TGCAGTTCCCGGGTTGGGACAGGGGGATACAATGAGCAGTTCTTC.

This clonotype was counted between two and nine times. The chain recombines TRBV28 with TRBJ2-5, with D hard to call. Germline values: CDR1 MDHEN, CDR2 SYDVKM. The length of the CDR3 is 15 residues. V was clipped by 4 bases and J by 0 bases, with 12 bases between them. The CDR3 region has the DNA TGTGCCAGCAGTTCCGGGCGTTGGAACCAAGAGACCCAGTACTTC. It encodes CASSSGRWNQETQYF. Using reference TRBV28 and TRBJ2-5 for the parts outside the CDR3, the full variable domain is DVKVTQSSRYLVKRTGEKVFLECVQDMDHENMFWYRQDPGLGLRLIYFSYDVKMKEKGDIPEGYSVSREKKERFSLILESASTNQTSMYLCASSSGRWNQETQYFGPGTRLLVL.

Only a few counts were recorded for this clonotype. The rearrangement links TRBV7-6 to TRBJ2-7; TRBD1 agrees at 7 bases. Germline lookup yields CDR1 SGHVS and CDR2 FNYEAQ. J gave up 1 base and V 5 bases, and 5 bases lay outside the gene matches. CDR3 size: 14 residues. The CDR3 loop is CASSRGQPSYEQYF. The CDR3 DNA reads TGTGCCAGCAGCCGGGGACAGCCTTCCTACGAGCAGTACTTC.

This clonotype came up a few times. This chain joins TRBV19 and TRBJ1-1; D uncertain. CDR1 LNHDA and CDR2 SQIVND come from the germline V gene (reference sequence). V was shortened by 10 bases and J by 0 bases, with 12 bases between the two germline ends. This CDR3 has 13 residues. CDR3 in DNA: TGTGCCACAAACCGGGCCATGAACACTGAAGCTTTCTTT. Translation: CATNRAMNTEAFF.

V and J are TRBV7-9 and TRBJ2-1; possible D gene TRBD2, 5 bases. V lost 2 bases and J lost 5, with 13 bases in between. Germline V CDR1 and CDR2: SEHNR, FQNEAQ (reference sequence). The CDR3 loop spans 15 amino acids. CDR3: CASSLMPGSDNEQFF. The CDR3 DNA is TGTGCCAGCAGCTTAATGCCGGGATCGGACAATGAGCAGTTCTTC. Together with reference TRBV7-9 and TRBJ2-1, the CDR3 gives the full variable domain: DTGVSQNPRHKITKRGQNVTFRCDPISEHNRLYWYRQTLGQGPEFLTYFQNEAQLEKSRLLSDRFSAERPKGSFSTLEIQRTEQGDSAMYLCASSLMPGSDNEQFFGPGTRLTVL.

The rearrangement joins TRBV12-3 or TRBV12-4 to TRBJ2-3, with D hard to call. V lost 1 base to trimming and J lost 0 bases, with 8 bases between them. The CDR3 extends over 15 amino acids. The CDR3 region has the DNA TGTGCCAGCAGTTTAGGCAGCCCTAGCACAGATACGCAGTATTTT. It specifies CASSLGSPSTDTQYF.

The chain employs TRBV20-1 and TRBJ2-5, with 10 bases matching TRBD2. Looked up from germline, CDR1 is DFQATT and CDR2 is SNEGSKA (reference sequence). The CDR3 is made up of 16 amino acids. J gave up 4 bases and V 0 bases, and 8 bases lay outside the gene matches. The CDR3 protein is CSARDASGRKRETQYF. The CDR3, as DNA: TGCAGTGCTAGAGACGCTAGCGGGAGAAAAAGAGAGACCCAGTACTTC.

This clonotype turned up a few times. The V gene is TRBV6-2 or TRBV6-3, the J gene TRBJ2-1, with 7 bases aligning to TRBD1. The DNA end favors TRBJ2-7, so the J call may be wrong. Germline V gene data show CDR1 as MNHEY and CDR2 as SVGEGT. The CDR3 totals 15 residues. CDR3 loop: CASSYLGTAINEQYF. The CDR3 bases are TGTGCCAGCAGTTACTTGGGGACAGCGATAAACGAGCAGTACTTC.

This rearrangement joins TRBV27 to TRBJ2-5, with D perhaps matching TRBD1 (6 bases). The CDR3 is made up of 15 amino acids. V was clipped by 6 bases and J by 3 bases, with 17 bases between them. Germline V CDR1 and CDR2: MNHEY, SMNVEV (reference sequence). The CDR3 here is CASSPGTFMKETQYF. The CDR3 DNA reads as TGTGCCAGCAGCCCTGGGACATTTATGAAAGAGACCCAGTACTTC.

This clonotype has just a few counts. The chain couples TRBV27 to TRBJ2-5, with 10 bases fitting TRBD2. The J call may be faulty, since TRBJ2-1 better matches the DNA end. The CDR3 totals 16 residues. In germline, CDR1 is MNHEY, CDR2 SMNVEV (reference sequence). CDR3 sequence (DNA): TGTGCCAGCAGTTTACTAGCGGGAGAAATGGGGAATGAGCAGTTCTTC. Its translation is CASSLLAGEMGNEQFF.

This clonotype was counted between two and nine times. The chain carries TRBV7-3 and TRBJ1-5; D unresolved. Germline-derived CDR1 and CDR2 are SGHTA and FQGTGA. The CDR3 totals 14 residues. Trimming took 2 bases from V and 3 from J, leaving 8 bases between them. DNA for the CDR3: TGTGCCAGCAGCTTAGAGGGTTACAATCAGCCCCAGCATTTT. Protein product: CASSLEGYNQPQHF.